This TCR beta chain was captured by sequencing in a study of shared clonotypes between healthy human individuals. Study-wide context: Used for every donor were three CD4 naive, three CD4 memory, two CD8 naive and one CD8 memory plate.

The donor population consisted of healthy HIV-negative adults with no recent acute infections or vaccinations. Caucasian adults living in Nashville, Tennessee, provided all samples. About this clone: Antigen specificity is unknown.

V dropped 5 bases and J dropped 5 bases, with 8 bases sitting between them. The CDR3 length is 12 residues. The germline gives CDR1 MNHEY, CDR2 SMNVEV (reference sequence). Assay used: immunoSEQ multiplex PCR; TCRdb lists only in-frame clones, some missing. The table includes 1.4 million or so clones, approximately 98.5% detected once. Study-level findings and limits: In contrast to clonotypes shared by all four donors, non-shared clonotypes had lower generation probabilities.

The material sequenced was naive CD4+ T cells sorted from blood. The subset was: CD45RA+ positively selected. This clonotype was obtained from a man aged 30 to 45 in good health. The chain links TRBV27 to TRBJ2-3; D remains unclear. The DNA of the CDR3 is TGTGCCAGCAGTATTACGGGAGATACGCAGTATTTT. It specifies CASSITGDTQYF.